Below, 14 T cell receptor beta chains from the same sample are listed, as sequenced in a study of shared clonotypes between healthy human individuals. The assay was immunoSEQ multiplex PCR, and TCRdb's table has in-frame clones only and misses some. The sample yields around 1.5 million clones, 95% to 99% seen once. The material sequenced was naive CD4+ T cells sorted from blood. As for subset: CD45RA+ positively selected. The origin of the receptors is a man aged 30 to 45 in good health.

V gene TRBV4-3 combines with J gene TRBJ1-2, with 9 bases that match TRBD1. V shed 1 base and J 8 bases; nucleotides not matched to a gene: 8. Germline values: CDR1 LGHNA, CDR2 YSLEER. The CDR3 is made up of 15 amino acids. CDR3 bases: TGCGCCAGCAGCCAAGGTATGGGACAGGGATTCGGCTACACCTTC. Translating gives CASSQGMGQGFGYTF.

This chain uses TRBV28 with TRBJ2-3; D ambiguous. Germline V gene data show CDR1 as MDHEN and CDR2 as SYDVKM. V lost 4 bases and J lost 4, with 15 bases in between. There are 15 residues in the CDR3. CDR3: CASSSRFGLADTQYF. The CDR3 region has the DNA TGTGCCAGCAGTTCCCGGTTTGGGCTTGCAGATACGCAGTATTTT.

The genes are TRBV4-1 and TRBJ2-3; 7 positions match TRBD1. Germline CDR1 reads MGHRA; CDR2 reads YSYEKL. J lost 4 bases, V lost 3 bases, and 7 bases had no gene match. The CDR3 is 15 residues long. The CDR3 loop is CASSHEGARADTQYF. The CDR3 DNA sequence: TGCGCCAGCAGCCACGAGGGGGCGCGAGCAGATACGCAGTATTTT.

The chain uses TRBV6-5 and TRBJ2-2; 11 nucleotides agree with TRBD2. Losses at the gene ends were 7 bases for V and 3 bases for J; bases not matched to a gene: 1. This CDR3 region has 14 residues. The germline gives CDR1 MNHEY, CDR2 SVGAGI. The CDR3 loop is CASTLAGDTGELFF. DNA of the CDR3: TGTGCCAGCACACTAGCGGGAGACACCGGGGAGCTGTTTTTT.

The genes are TRBV7-9 and TRBJ2-3, with TRBD2 matching over 8 bases. Germline CDR1 is SEHNR and CDR2 is FQNEAQ (reference sequence). V was pared by 3 bases and J by 3 bases, with 5 bases of the junction left unmatched. This CDR3 has 15 residues. CDR3 nucleotides: TGTGCCAGCAGCTTTGGGGCTAGCGGGACAGATACGCAGTATTTT. Protein product: CASSFGASGTDTQYF.

The chain carries TRBV30 and TRBJ2-7, with 7 bases fitting TRBD1. V shed 4 bases and J 2 bases; nucleotides not matched to a gene: 2. Germline V gene sequence: CDR1 GTSNPN, CDR2 SVGIG (reference sequence). CDR3 length equals 12 residues. The CDR3 loop is CAWMDRPYEQYF. The CDR3 nucleotides are TGTGCCTGGATGGACAGGCCCTACGAGCAGTACTTC.

The V call is TRBV28, the J call TRBJ1-5; 7 nucleotides agree with TRBD1. Germline V gives CDR1 MDHEN, CDR2 SYDVKM. Trimming took 5 bases from V and 5 from J; bases not matched to a gene: 12. This CDR3 is 16 amino acids long. CDR3 residues: CASSPPTGLFDQPQHF. DNA of the CDR3: TGTGCCAGCAGTCCTCCGACAGGGCTGTTTGATCAGCCCCAGCATTTT.

V is TRBV23-1 and J is TRBJ2-5; D is possibly TRBD1 (5 bases). TRBV23-1 is an open reading frame whose function is uncertain. The CDR3 is 15 amino acids. V was trimmed by 1 base and J by 7 bases, leaving 16 bases between them. CDR3 region: CASSQYRPDDGTQYF. CDR3 DNA: TGCGCCAGCAGTCAATACAGGCCGGATGATGGGACCCAGTACTTC.

A remark on this clone: The same CDR3 arises from other DNA sequences in this sample as well. The chain carries TRBV27 and TRBJ2-3; 10 bases agree with TRBD2. V was pared by 5 bases and J by 3 bases, with 5 bases of the junction left unmatched. This CDR3 is 15 amino acids long. CDR1 is MNHEY and CDR2 is SMNVEV in the germline V gene (reference sequence). CDR3 residues: CASSLSGRGTDTQYF. CDR3 in DNA: TGTGCCAGCAGTCTGAGCGGGAGGGGGACAGATACGCAGTATTTT.

The V call is TRBV28, the J call TRBJ1-2; tentative D call: TRBD1 (6 bases). The V end lost 6 bases, the J end lost 8 bases, and 19 bases lay between the germline ends. CDR3 length: 14 amino acids. Germline V gene data show CDR1 as MDHEN and CDR2 as SYDVKM. The CDR3 protein is CASSPDSSMRGYTF. The DNA of the CDR3 is TGTGCCAGCAGCCCGGACAGTTCGATGCGCGGCTACACCTTC.

This rearrangement joins TRBV5-5 to TRBJ2-1, with 12 nucleotides matching TRBD2. CDR1 is SGHKS, CDR2 YYEKEE, per germline (reference sequence). Unmatched junction bases numbered 13, after V lost 5 bases and J lost 10 bases. The CDR3 runs 16 residues. This CDR3 is CASRSTLTSGSLEQFF. The CDR3 bases are TGTGCCAGCAGGTCGACCTTGACTAGCGGGAGTTTAGAGCAGTTCTTC.

The V call is TRBV7-2, the J call TRBJ2-2; D may be TRBD1 (5 bases). The CDR3 covers 17 residues. V was pared by 1 base and J by 0 bases, with 12 bases between. Germline assignment: CDR1 SGHTA and CDR2 FQGNSA. The CDR3 sequence is CASSLVSGSANTGELFF. The CDR3 DNA follows: TGTGCCAGCAGCTTAGTTTCAGGGTCGGCGAACACCGGGGAGCTGTTTTTT.

This chain connects TRBV19 to TRBJ1-1; 10 nucleotides align to TRBD1. With 5 bases clipped from V and 5 bases from J, the junction kept 5 bases outside the gene matches. CDR1 is LNHDA, CDR2 SQIVND, per germline (reference sequence). The CDR3 is 14 amino acids. The CDR3 DNA follows: TGTGCCAGTAGTGCCGGGACAGGGGTTACTGAAGCTTTCTTT. Translated, it gives CASSAGTGVTEAFF.

About this clone itself: Different DNA sequences within this sample yield the same CDR3. The chain is built from TRBV5-1 and TRBJ2-1, with D hard to call. The CDR3 contains 16 residues. CDR1 is SGHRS, CDR2 YFSETQ, per germline. Trimming cost V 2 bases and J 4 bases, with 16 bases left between them. CDR3: CASSLSPPGAYNEQFF. The CDR3, as DNA: TGCGCCAGCAGCTTATCCCCCCCCGGAGCTTACAATGAGCAGTTCTTC.